The sequence of this T cell receptor (beta chain) was determined in a study of early T cells in non-severe SARS-CoV-2 infection. The protocol attached unique molecular identifiers to individual cDNA molecules. TCRdb reprocessed the 5' RACE reads via MiXCR and lists one record per CDR3 protein. The profile covers 50,000 to 65,000 distinct CDR3 sequences, with around 20% appearing a single time and about 8.2% taken by the ten largest. Trimming cost V 4 bases and J 5 bases; bases outside gene matches: 8. Germline loops: CDR1 SGHNT, CDR2 YYREEE (reference sequence). The CDR3 contains 15 residues. This clonotype was obtained from an adult who was a healthcare worker with PCR-confirmed SARS-CoV-2 infection or an uninfected control (not recorded which). The chain uses TRBV5-4 and TRBJ2-5; 10 bases map to TRBD1. This specimen consisted of whole blood, obtained at baseline. CDR3 in amino acids: CASSLGDRGRETQYF. DNA for the CDR3: TGTGCCAGCAGCCTCGGGGACAGGGGAAGGGAGACCCAGTACTTC.